These 31 T cell receptor beta chains came from one sample sequenced in a study of OX40 agonist ivuxolimab in advanced cancers. Here immunoSEQ multiplex PCR was the method, and the copy in TCRdb shows in-frame clones only, minus some. The profile shows under 80,000 clones, around 86% of them singletons. The material was CD4+ or CD8+ T cells sorted from blood, obtained in a trial of the OX40 agonist ivuxolimab. The receptors originated from an adult with an advanced solid tumor such as melanoma, head and neck, liver or kidney cancer.

The chain couples TRBV27 to TRBJ2-1; 9 bases are a match to TRBD2. The J segment lost 6 bases and the V segment lost 2 bases, leaving 8 bases of the junction unmatched. The CDR3 length is 16 residues. The germline CDR1 and CDR2 sequences are MNHEY and SMNVEV (reference sequence). CDR3: CASSLVGRGGGNEQFF. In nucleotides, the CDR3 is TGTGCCAGCAGTTTAGTGGGGCGGGGGGGCGGCAATGAGCAGTTCTTC.

In regard to this clone: One end of the junction does not line up with germline, which may come from a read error. This sequence joins TRBV5-6 and TRBJ1-2, with TRBD1 as a possible D gene (5 bases). This CDR3 contains 12 residues. Germline V CDR1 and CDR2: SGHDT, YYEEEE. The CDR3 spells CASSLNQGRGFF. In DNA form, the CDR3 reads TGTGCCAGCAGCCTAAATCAGGGCCGGGGATTCTTC.

The chain uses TRBV29-1 and TRBJ1-1; D ambiguous. The CDR3 has 12 residues. Deletions cut 7 bases from V and 5 bases from J, with 14 bases between. Germline assignment: CDR1 SQVTM and CDR2 ANQGSEA. CDR3 in amino acids: CSAQTSGTEAFF. In nucleotides, the CDR3 is TGCAGCGCCCAAACTAGCGGGACTGAAGCTTTCTTT.

The J gene is TRBJ1-4, the V gene TRBV9, with unresolved D. Trimming left V 0 bases short and J 5 bases short, with 11 bases between. There are 15 residues in the CDR3. Per germline, CDR1 SGDLS and CDR2 YYNGEE. This CDR3 reads CASSVGWGGNEKLFF. The CDR3 bases are TGTGCCAGCAGCGTAGGATGGGGAGGGAATGAAAAACTGTTTTTT.

Comment on this clone: A read error may explain this, as a much larger clone is one base away. The chain has TRBV7-9 and TRBJ2-1, with D unclear. The CDR3 loop spans 14 amino acids. Germline CDR1 is SEHNR and CDR2 is FQNEAQ (reference sequence). V shed 4 bases and J shed 5 bases, with 12 bases lying between them. CDR3 in DNA: TGTGCCAGCAGCTCCTATCGCACGGACAATGAGCAGTTCTTC. This encodes CASSSYRTDNEQFF.

The chain is built from TRBV6-5 and TRBJ2-3; a possible D gene is TRBD1 (6 bases). This CDR3 is built from 16 residues. Trimming pared 0 bases from V and 7 bases from J, leaving 17 bases between. CDR1 MNHEY and CDR2 SVGAGI come from the germline V gene. The CDR3 protein is CASSYSTQGPQYTQYF. The CDR3 DNA is TGTGCCAGCAGTTACTCGACTCAGGGGCCACAATATACGCAGTATTTT.

This clone was picked up one time. The gene calls are TRBV5-1 and TRBJ2-3, with 7 bases that match TRBD1. The junction had 6 bases not matched to a gene; V was cut back by 1 base and J by 4 bases. Germline V gene sequence: CDR1 SGHRS, CDR2 YFSETQ. The CDR3 sequence is 15 residues long. The CDR3 loop is CASSLYTRGPDTQYF. The CDR3 region has the DNA TGCGCCAGCAGCTTGTACACGAGGGGGCCAGATACGCAGTATTTT. Supplemented by reference TRBV5-1 and TRBJ2-3, the full variable domain reads KAGVTQTPRYLIKTRGQQVTLSCSPISGHRSVSWYQQTPGQGLQFLFEYFSETQRNKGNFPGRFSGRQFSNSRSEMNVSTLELGDSALYLCASSLYTRGPDTQYFGPGTRLTVL.

This chain links TRBV15 with TRBJ1-1; a possible D gene is TRBD1 (5 bases). Germline assignment: CDR1 LNHNV and CDR2 YYDKDF (reference sequence). Between the trimmed V and J ends, which lost 0 bases and 7 bases, there was a span of 6 bases. This CDR3 contains 12 residues. The CDR3 region has the DNA TGTGCCACCAGCAGAGAAAGGGGTGAAGCTTTCTTT. Its translation: CATSRERGEAFF.

V is TRBV4-3 and J is TRBJ1-2; the D gene is possibly TRBD1 (6 bases). The CDR3 is made up of 15 amino acids. The V gene lost 3 bases and the J gene lost 4 bases, with 15 bases spanning the gap. From germline, CDR1 is LGHNA and CDR2 YSLEER. The chain's CDR3 is CASSQGRQALYGYTF. The CDR3 nucleotides read TGCGCCAGCAGCCAGGGGAGACAGGCCCTCTATGGCTACACCTTC.

The chain recombines TRBV27 with TRBJ1-1; 9 bases are shared with TRBD1. The CDR3 is made up of 14 amino acids. The germline gives CDR1 MNHEY, CDR2 SMNVEV (reference sequence). Trimming took 5 bases from V and 1 from J; bases not matched to a gene: 2. CDR3 residues: CASSGTGSNTEAFF. As DNA, the CDR3 is TGTGCCAGCAGTGGGACAGGGTCGAACACTGAAGCTTTCTTT.

As DNA, the CDR3 is TGTGCCAGCAGCTCCAGGTCCGGGGATGGCTACACCTTC. Protein: CASSSRSGDGYTF. The chain has TRBV7-2 and TRBJ1-2; D uncertain. Germline CDR1 SGHTA, CDR2 FQGNSA. The CDR3 length is 13 residues. Trimming cost V 4 bases and J 6 bases, with 12 bases left between them.

V gene TRBV2 combines with J gene TRBJ1-3; TRBD1 might be the D (5 bases). The V gene lost 6 bases and the J gene lost 0 bases, with 15 bases spanning the gap. The CDR3 sequence is 16 residues long. CDR1 is SNHLY, CDR2 FYNNEI, per germline. For the CDR3, the DNA is TGTGCCAGCAGGGGGGGGATCGGGTCCTCTGGAAACACCATATATTTT. It yields the protein CASRGGIGSSGNTIYF.

The V call is TRBV7-9, the J call TRBJ2-5, with 12 bases that match TRBD2. V was pared by 5 bases and J by 3 bases, with 7 bases of the junction left unmatched. Looked up from germline, CDR1 is SEHNR and CDR2 is FQNEAQ (reference sequence). This CDR3 comprises 16 residues. DNA for the CDR3: TGTGCCAGCAGCCCCGCTAGCGGGAGGGAAAAAGAGACCCAGTACTTC. It encodes CASSPASGREKETQYF.

The chain combines TRBV6-5 with TRBJ2-5, with no clear D. CDR3 size: 11 residues. With 2 bases removed from V and 5 bases from J, the gap between germline ends came to 3 bases. Germline V lookup: CDR1 MNHEY, CDR2 SVGAGI. The CDR3 sequence is CASSYGETQYF. Here the CDR3 DNA reads TGTGCCAGCAGTTACGGGGAGACCCAGTACTTC.

The chain is built from TRBV7-2 and TRBJ2-1; 8 bases agree with TRBD2. The V gene's germline CDR1 is SGHTA and CDR2 FQGNSA. This CDR3 is 17 amino acids long. The junction had 14 bases not matched to a gene; V was cut back by 5 bases and J by 5 bases. This chain's CDR3 is CASSRRGAGPQHNEQFF. The CDR3 region has the DNA TGTGCCAGCAGCCGGCGGGGGGCCGGACCTCAACACAATGAGCAGTTCTTC.

V and J are TRBV29-1 and TRBJ2-7, with D perhaps matching TRBD1 (6 bases). CDR3 length: 13 residues. Trimming stripped 7 bases from V and 1 base from J, with 14 bases between. Per germline, CDR1 SQVTM and CDR2 ANQGSEA. The CDR3 bases are TGCAGCGCCATAACAGGGAAGTCCTACGAGCAGTACTTC. This codes for CSAITGKSYEQYF.

This clone appeared a few times. This sequence joins TRBV28 and TRBJ1-2, with 8 bases fitting TRBD1. Germline-derived CDR1 and CDR2 are MDHEN and SYDVKM. The CDR3 extends over 16 amino acids. V gave up 7 bases and J gave up 6 bases; unmatched junction bases: 16. The CDR3 is CASKISTGESGDGYTF. The CDR3 DNA sequence: TGTGCCAGCAAGATTTCGACAGGGGAGAGTGGAGATGGCTACACCTTC.

The CDR3 nucleotides read TGCGCCAGCAGCTTGGATCGCCCGGGCTGGGAGCAGTACTTC. It codes for CASSLDRPGWEQYF. V gene TRBV5-1 combines with J gene TRBJ2-7, with no clear D. Trimming removed 0 bases from V and 7 bases from J, with 14 bases in between. The CDR3 totals 14 residues. Germline values: CDR1 SGHRS, CDR2 YFSETQ.

The chain is built from TRBV5-4 and TRBJ1-3, with 7 bases identical to TRBD1. Germline trimming cut 4 bases from V and 1 base from J; bases unmatched to any gene: 11. CDR1 and CDR2 (germline): SGHNT, YYREEE (reference sequence). The CDR3 consists of 17 residues. The CDR3 sequence: CASSQGGRRVSGNTIYF. In nucleotides, the CDR3 is TGTGCCAGCAGCCAAGGGGGCCGGAGGGTTTCTGGAAACACCATATATTTT.

The rearrangement uses TRBV10-3 and TRBJ1-6; the match to TRBD1 covers 7 bases. Trimming removed 2 bases from V and 8 bases from J; junction bases left unmatched: 0. This CDR3 has 13 residues. Germline CDR1 is ENHRY and CDR2 is SYGVKD. The CDR3 spells CAISEDRDSPLHF. In DNA, the CDR3 is TGTGCCATCAGTGAGGACAGGGATTCACCCCTCCACTTT.

This chain uses TRBV6-5 with TRBJ1-1; TRBD1 matches 10 bases. V lost 6 bases, J lost 1 base, and 5 bases stayed unmatched. The CDR3 loop spans 15 amino acids. CDR1 and CDR2 (germline): MNHEY, SVGAGI. The CDR3 region is CASSADRGQNTEAFF. The CDR3 DNA is TGTGCCAGCAGCGCAGACAGGGGGCAGAACACTGAAGCTTTCTTT.

The rearrangement uses TRBV21-1 and TRBJ2-1. TRBV21-1 is a known pseudogene. This CDR3 region has 17 residues. In nucleotides, the CDR3 is TGTGCCAGCAGCGAAATGTTGCTACACCATTCCGACAATGAGCAGTTCTTC. Encoded protein: CASSEMLLHHSDNEQFF.

The V and J genes are TRBV7-8 and TRBJ2-5, with D perhaps matching TRBD2 (5 bases). There are 13 residues in the CDR3. Trimming cost V 6 bases and J 0 bases, with 8 bases left between them. The germline V gene encodes CDR1 SGHVS and CDR2 FQNEAQ. CDR3 DNA: TGTGCCAGCAGGGACTGGTACCAAGAGACCCAGTACTTC. As protein: CASRDWYQETQYF.

The V gene is TRBV4-1, the J gene TRBJ2-7; D is unresolved. The CDR3 extends over 16 amino acids. Germline assignment: CDR1 MGHRA and CDR2 YSYEKL. The V end was cut by 1 base, the J end by 0 bases, with 13 bases between. The CDR3 nucleotides read TGCGCCAGCAGCCAAGGGCACGGCGAAAGCTCCTACGAGCAGTACTTC. This translates into CASSQGHGESSYEQYF.

The chain couples TRBV5-6 to TRBJ2-2; the D gene is possibly TRBD2 (6 bases). The CDR3 covers 16 residues. CDR1 is SGHDT and CDR2 is YYEEEE in the germline V gene. V lost 3 bases, J lost 3 bases, and 15 bases lay in between. The CDR3 DNA reads as TGTGCCAGCAGCTGGAACCGGGGGAGTCACACCGGGGAGCTGTTTTTT. Translation gives CASSWNRGSHTGELFF. The full variable domain, completed using reference TRBV5-6 and TRBJ2-2, is DAGVTQSPTHLIKTRGQQVTLRCSPKSGHDTVSWYQQALGQGPQFIFQYYEEEERQRGNFPDRFSGHQFPNYSSELNVNALLLGDSALYLCASSWNRGSHTGELFFGEGSRLTVL.

The V call is TRBV5-8, the J call TRBJ2-3, with 7 bases that match TRBD2. J was trimmed by 2 bases and V by 2 bases; bases with no gene match: 8. Germline assignment: CDR1 SGHTS and CDR2 YDEGEE. CDR3 length: 16 residues. The CDR3 sequence is CASSLSGIILTDTQYF. As DNA, the CDR3 is TGTGCCAGCAGCTTAAGCGGGATAATTCTCACAGATACGCAGTATTTT. The full variable domain, in which reference TRBV5-8 and TRBJ2-3 provide the parts outside the CDR3, is EAGVTQSPTHLIKTRGQQATLRCSPISGHTSVYWYQQALGLGLQFLLWYDEGEERNRGNFPPRFSGRQFPNYSSELNVNALELEDSALYLCASSLSGIILTDTQYFGPGTRLTVL.

The CDR3, as DNA: TGTGCCAGTCGCATCCCTGGGCCTAATGAAAAACTGTTTTTT. Its translation is CASRIPGPNEKLFF. The chain employs TRBV2 and TRBJ1-4; unclear D gene. The germline V gene encodes CDR1 SNHLY and CDR2 FYNNEI. The length of the CDR3 is 14 residues. V shed 9 bases and J shed 3 bases, with 14 bases lying between them.

The chain uses TRBV21-1 and TRBJ1-2; the table's D call TRBD1 went unverified against the DNA. TRBV21-1 is deemed a pseudogene. The CDR3 loop spans 14 amino acids. CDR3 amino acids: CASSGGTEYYGYTF. The CDR3, as DNA: TGTGCCAGCAGCGGCGGGACAGAGTACTATGGCTACACCTTC.

The chain recombines TRBV27 with TRBJ2-6; no reliable D call. The CDR3 spans 17 residues. The germline gives CDR1 MNHEY, CDR2 SMNVEV (reference sequence). Trimming took off 0 bases at V and 5 bases at J, with 14 bases between the two ends. The CDR3 protein is CASSLSRKPTWANVLTF. In DNA form, the CDR3 reads TGTGCCAGCAGTTTATCCAGGAAACCTACCTGGGCCAACGTCCTGACTTTC. Filled out from reference TRBV27 and TRBJ2-6, the complete variable domain reads EAQVTQNPRYLITVTGKKLTVTCSQNMNHEYMSWYRQDPGLGLRQIYYSMNVEVTDKGDVPEGYKVSRKEKRNFPLILESPSPNQTSLYFCASSLSRKPTWANVLTFGAGSRLTVL.

CDR3 bases: TGTGCCAGCAGCCGCGTAACCTACGAGCAGTACTTC. Translation: CASSRVTYEQYF. This rearrangement joins TRBV28 to TRBJ2-7; D not resolved. This CDR3 region has 12 residues. V was cut by 6 bases and J by 2 bases, with 8 bases left in between. Per the germline V gene, CDR1 is MDHEN and CDR2 is SYDVKM.

This chain joins TRBV10-3 and TRBJ2-5; the match to TRBD2 covers 7 bases. The germline gives CDR1 ENHRY, CDR2 SYGVKD. The length of the CDR3 is 15 residues. Trimming took 0 bases from V and 5 from J; bases not matched to a gene: 6. CDR3 coding DNA: TGTGCCATCAGTGAGTCTTATGCGGGAGAGGAGACCCAGTACTTC. The encoded protein is CAISESYAGEETQYF.